This passage covers 22 T cell receptor beta chains from one sample sequenced in a study of shared clonotypes between healthy human individuals (dated by TCRdb to about 2020). Libraries were built with the immunoSEQ multiplex PCR assay. The immuneACCESS repertoire file appears here via TCRdb, limited to in-frame rearrangements. These files lack a portion of the clones; in checked studies, under half of the deficit traces to unresolved V genes, and the cause of the others is not known. For this sample the table gives approximately 250,000 clones, of which 65% to 70% were detected only once. The ten biggest clones cover roughly 11% of the sample. Sequencing was carried out using memory CD4+ T cells sorted from blood. Per the publication, the cell subset or site label means: CD45RA-negative fraction. Receptors were obtained from a man between 25 and 39 years old in good health.

The chain recombines TRBV28 with TRBJ1-2, with unresolved D. The V gene's germline CDR1 is MDHEN and CDR2 SYDVKM. With 8 bases removed from V and 7 bases from J, the gap between germline ends came to 11 bases. The CDR3 is 11 residues long. The CDR3 nucleotides are TGTGCCAGCTGGTGGCAGGCTGGCTACACCTTC. Translation: CASWWQAGYTF.

V is TRBV7-9 and J is TRBJ2-4; no reliable D call. CDR1 and CDR2 (germline): SEHNR, FQNEAQ (reference sequence). There are 14 residues in the CDR3. V lost 5 bases to trimming and J lost 2 bases, with 10 bases between them. CDR3 sequence: CASSQDGTKNIQYF. The CDR3 bases are TGTGCCAGCAGCCAGGATGGGACCAAAAACATTCAGTACTTC. The full variable domain, completed using reference TRBV7-9 and TRBJ2-4, is DTGVSQNPRHKITKRGQNVTFRCDPISEHNRLYWYRQTLGQGPEFLTYFQNEAQLEKSRLLSDRFSAERPKGSFSTLEIQRTEQGDSAMYLCASSQDGTKNIQYFGAGTRLSVL.

V gene TRBV9 combines with J gene TRBJ1-2; D gene unclear. V was trimmed by 5 bases and J by 3 bases, leaving 14 bases between them. This CDR3 comprises 14 residues. Looked up from germline, CDR1 is SGDLS and CDR2 is YYNGEE. DNA of the CDR3: TGTGCCAGCAGACCTGGGGAGTCTGACTATGGCTACACCTTC. Its protein product is CASRPGESDYGYTF.

This clone was seen once. The chain's CDR3 is CASSFLLAGSTDTQYF. The CDR3 nucleotides read TGCGCCAGCAGCTTTCTACTAGCGGGGAGCACAGATACGCAGTATTTT. V usage is TRBV5-1 and J usage is TRBJ2-3; 10 nucleotides agree with TRBD2. The CDR3 contains 16 residues. The germline V gene has CDR1 SGHRS and CDR2 YFSETQ. J was trimmed by 0 bases and V by 2 bases; bases with no gene match: 3.

This clone was picked up one time. This sequence joins TRBV11-3 and TRBJ2-7, with D possibly TRBD2 on 6 matching bases. CDR1 and CDR2 (germline): SGHNT, YENEEA. This CDR3 is built from 14 residues. Trimming left V 0 bases short and J 3 bases short, with 9 bases between. The CDR3 DNA reads TGTGCCAGCAGCTTAGACCGGACTATCTACGAGCAGTACTTC. Its protein is CASSLDRTIYEQYF.

V is TRBV12-5 and J is TRBJ1-1; TRBD1 aligns across 12 bases. V shed 0 bases, J shed 0 bases, and the junction held 5 bases outside the gene matches. Germline V gives CDR1 LGHNT, CDR2 FRNRAP. The CDR3 has 18 residues. CDR3 sequence reads: CASGLVLGTGGLNTEAFF. The CDR3 nucleotides read TGTGCTAGTGGTTTGGTACTAGGGACAGGGGGCTTGAACACTGAAGCTTTCTTT.

V is TRBV10-3 and J is TRBJ1-5; 10 positions match TRBD1. CDR3 length: 15 amino acids. V dropped 2 bases and J dropped 6; count of bases not matched to a gene: 4. CDR1 is ENHRY and CDR2 is SYGVKD in the germline V gene. Here the CDR3 DNA reads TGTGCCATCAGTGAGGGGACAGGGGCTGTTCAGCCCCAGCATTTT. Translation gives CAISEGTGAVQPQHF.

The sample holds a few counts of this clone. The chain links TRBV4-1 to TRBJ2-7; 10 bases map to TRBD1. The trim removed 6 bases at V and 6 bases at J, leaving 8 bases unmatched. The V gene's germline CDR1 is MGHRA and CDR2 YSYEKL. The CDR3 runs to 14 residues. CDR3 coding DNA: TGCGCCAGCAGACCACCCGGGACAGGGGCCGAGCAGTACTTC. Translated: CASRPPGTGAEQYF.

The chain links TRBV4-2 to TRBJ1-2, with D tentatively TRBD1 (6 bases). The CDR3 length is 15 residues. Deletions cut 0 bases from V and 6 bases from J, with 14 bases between. From germline, CDR1 is LGHNA and CDR2 YNFKEQ. CDR3: CASSQDMRGGNGYTF. CDR3 DNA sequence: TGTGCCAGCAGCCAAGATATGAGAGGGGGGAATGGCTACACCTTC.

This clone was seen more than once but under ten times. The rearrangement links TRBV5-1 to TRBJ2-3; TRBD2 is a possible D gene (5 bases). The CDR3 extends over 14 amino acids. Trimming removed 2 bases at V and 5 bases at J, with 12 bases between. Germline values: CDR1 SGHRS, CDR2 YFSETQ. The CDR3 reads CASSLYGSEDTQYF. In DNA form, the CDR3 reads TGCGCCAGCAGCTTATATGGGAGTGAAGATACGCAGTATTTT.

The chain carries TRBV28 and TRBJ1-4; tentative D call: TRBD1 (6 bases). Between the trimmed V and J ends, which lost 1 base and 13 bases, there was a span of 16 bases. The V gene's germline CDR1 is MDHEN and CDR2 SYDVKM. The CDR3 has 14 amino acids. CDR3 DNA: TGTGCCAGCAGTTTATCCCGGACAGTACAGCTACTGTTTTTT. This gives the protein CASSLSRTVQLLFF.

The J gene is TRBJ2-2, the V gene TRBV6-1, with TRBD1 matching 7 bases. Trimming took 3 bases from V and 5 from J; bases not matched to a gene: 12. CDR3 length equals 17 residues. Germline V gene lookup returns CDR1 MNHNS and CDR2 SASEGT. As DNA, the CDR3 is TGTGCCAGCAGTGACAAGAGAAGGGGGCTGGTGACCGGGGAGCTGTTTTTT. Its protein is CASSDKRRGLVTGELFF.

This clone was observed a handful of times. This sample includes further DNA sequences coding for the same CDR3. The genes are TRBV7-9 and TRBJ2-2; the D is unclear. The V end was cut by 1 base, the J end by 5 bases, with 5 bases between. Germline CDR1 is SEHNR and CDR2 is FQNEAQ (reference sequence). The CDR3 consists of 13 residues. The CDR3 region is CASSLVQTGELFF. The CDR3 nucleotides are TGTGCCAGCAGCTTAGTTCAAACCGGGGAGCTGTTTTTT.

This chain uses TRBV28 with TRBJ2-1; no reliable D call. Trimming pared 2 bases from V and 6 bases from J, leaving 11 bases between. The CDR3 sequence is 14 residues long. Germline-derived CDR1 and CDR2 are MDHEN and SYDVKM. CDR3 DNA sequence: TGTGCCAGCAGTTTACTCGACCGGATCAATGAGCAGTTCTTC. This sequence encodes CASSLLDRINEQFF.

The chain combines TRBV7-6 with TRBJ2-3; D is unclear. Germline CDR1 is SGHVS and CDR2 is FNYEAQ. Between the trimmed V and J ends, which lost 5 bases and 2 bases, there was a span of 5 bases. The CDR3 sequence is 12 residues long. The CDR3 sequence: CASSQPTDTQYF. The CDR3 DNA is TGTGCCAGCAGCCAACCCACAGATACGCAGTATTTT.

This chain joins TRBV7-8 and TRBJ1-1; D gene ambiguous. Germline-derived CDR1 and CDR2 are SGHVS and FQNEAQ. With 2 bases removed from V and 0 bases from J, the gap between germline ends came to 10 bases. CDR3 length: 15 residues. CDR3 DNA sequence: TGTGCCAGCAGCTTAAGGGCATTCGTGAACACTGAAGCTTTCTTT. Translated: CASSLRAFVNTEAFF.

This clone was seen just once. The chain couples TRBV7-2 to TRBJ2-3; 8 bases line up with TRBD1. V was clipped by 5 bases and J by 3 bases; unmatched bases: 4. Germline CDR1 is SGHTA and CDR2 is FQGNSA. There are 14 residues in the CDR3. The CDR3 DNA reads TGTGCCAGCAGCCGGGACAGGATTACAGATACGCAGTATTTT. Encoded protein: CASSRDRITDTQYF.

The rearrangement links TRBV11-3 to TRBJ1-1; D is uncertain. V shed 1 base and J shed 1 base, with 10 bases lying between them. The CDR3 is made up of 15 amino acids. Germline V gene sequence: CDR1 SGHNT, CDR2 YENEEA. CDR3 in DNA: TGTGCCAGCAGCTTAGGTACCGGAAAGAACACTGAAGCTTTCTTT. Amino acids: CASSLGTGKNTEAFF.

V usage is TRBV15 and J usage is TRBJ2-7; no definite D call. Trimming took 0 bases from V and 2 from J, leaving 8 bases between them. Germline V gene sequence: CDR1 LNHNV, CDR2 YYDKDF (reference sequence). This CDR3 spans 14 amino acids. In DNA form, the CDR3 reads TGTGCCACCAGCAGAGATCTTGGTCCCTACGAGCAGTACTTC. Protein: CATSRDLGPYEQYF.

This chain connects TRBV29-1 to TRBJ2-5, with D perhaps TRBD2 (7 bases). V gave up 7 bases and J gave up 4 bases, with 19 bases separating them. Looked up from germline, CDR1 is SQVTM and CDR2 is ANQGSEA. This CDR3 has 14 amino acids. The CDR3, as DNA: TGCAGCGCAGAGGGGGGGAGGGCCGGAGAGACCCAGTACTTC. Encoded protein: CSAEGGRAGETQYF.

The J gene is TRBJ2-1, the V gene TRBV19; TRBD2 agrees at 15 bases. Looked up from germline, CDR1 is LNHDA and CDR2 is SQIVND (reference sequence). This CDR3 has 19 residues. Losses at the gene ends were 5 bases for V and 7 bases for J; bases not matched to a gene: 15. The CDR3 here is CASSRSGTSGRLVPNEQFF. CDR3 DNA: TGTGCCAGTAGTCGATCCGGGACTAGCGGGAGGCTTGTCCCTAATGAGCAGTTCTTC.

This clone was counted a few times. The chain is built from TRBV6-1 and TRBJ2-1; tentatively, D is TRBD1 (6 bases). There are 13 residues in the CDR3. From germline, CDR1 is MNHNS and CDR2 SASEGT. The ends were cut back, 7 bases at V and 7 bases at J, with 14 bases in the middle. The CDR3 DNA follows: TGTGCCAGCACATCGGGACACTGGAATGAGCAGTTCTTC. Residues: CASTSGHWNEQFF.